The rows below give T cell receptor beta chains drawn from one sample of a study of blood T cell repertoires in COVID-19. Assay: immunoSEQ multiplex PCR; the TCRdb copy retains only in-frame clones and omits some. Among approximately 100,000 clones, 76% were seen once, and the ten largest hold 6.2%. Material: peripheral blood. These receptors originate from an elderly man with COVID-19, enrolled during active disease. Both conserved end residues are part of each CDR3. D genes are given only for firm matches. Not every row has a clone size; where given, it reads once, few, many or a size class.

d_call,v_call,j_call,clone_size,cdr3_aa,cdr3_nt
-,TRBV6-5,TRBJ1-2,few,CASSYSSRDGYTF,TGTGCCAGCAGTTACTCGAGCAGGGATGGCTACACCTTC
-,TRBV19,TRBJ1-4,-,CASTGREGQNEKLFF,TGTGCCAGTACTGGCAGGGAAGGACAAAATGAAAAACTGTTTTTT
TRBD2,TRBV29-1,TRBJ2-3,-,CSVEGGRGTDTQYF,TGCAGCGTTGAGGGCGGGAGGGGGACAGATACGCAGTATTTT
-,TRBV7-3,TRBJ1-6,-,CASSLTGGRNSPLHF,TGTGCCAGCAGCTTAACAGGCGGGAGGAATTCACCCCTCCACTTT
TRBD1,TRBV18,TRBJ1-1,-,CASSPLGLTGSTEAFF,TGTGCCAGCTCACCGCTGGGACTGACAGGGAGCACTGAAGCTTTCTTT
-,TRBV28,TRBJ1-4,few,CASYPTASNEKLFF,TGTGCCAGTTACCCAACCGCGTCTAATGAAAAACTGTTTTTT
TRBD1,TRBV6-5,TRBJ1-1,-,CASSYGTVPNTEAFF,TGTGCCAGCAGTTACGGGACAGTCCCGAACACTGAAGCTTTCTTT
-,TRBV7-6,TRBJ2-7,once,CASSATYEQYF,TGTGCCAGCAGCGCCACTTACGAGCAGTACTTC
-,TRBV13,TRBJ1-4,few,CASSFRNGAGGEKLFF,TGTGCCAGCAGTTTTCGAAACGGGGCTGGGGGCGAAAAACTGTTTTTT
-,TRBV3-1/TRBV3-2,TRBJ2-2,-,CASSRGLGTNTGELFF,TGTGCCAGCAGCCGAGGACTGGGTACTAACACCGGGGAGCTGTTTTTT
TRBD1,TRBV19,TRBJ2-3,-,CASSTGTGVPSTDTQYF,TGTGCCAGTAGTACCGGGACAGGGGTACCTAGCACAGATACGCAGTATTTT
TRBD1,TRBV11-2,TRBJ1-6,few,CASSPTGTAGSYNSPLHF,TGTGCCAGCAGCCCGACCGGGACAGCGGGCTCCTATAATTCACCCCTCCACTTT
TRBD1,TRBV9,TRBJ1-4,-,CASSVGPGQEEKLFF,TGTGCCAGCAGCGTAGGGCCAGGACAGGAAGAAAAACTGTTTTTT
-,TRBV5-1,TRBJ2-3,-,CASSLAGSGHPDTQYF,TGCGCCAGCAGCTTGGCCGGTAGCGGCCACCCAGATACGCAGTATTTT
TRBD1,TRBV5-1,TRBJ2-6,-,CASSWGTGTGTLGANVLTF,TGCGCCAGCAGCTGGGGTACCGGGACAGGGACCTTAGGGGCCAACGTCCTGACTTTC
TRBD2,TRBV5-5,TRBJ2-1,-,CASSEGTTSGRGYNEQFF,TGTGCCAGCAGCGAGGGGACGACTAGCGGGAGAGGTTACAATGAGCAGTTCTTC
-,TRBV9,TRBJ1-3,-,CASSLGGFSGNTIYF,TGTGCCAGCAGCCTCGGAGGGTTCTCTGGAAACACCATATATTTT
-,TRBV28,TRBJ2-6,once,CASSSRVTGANVLTF,TGTGCCAGCAGTTCTAGAGTGACTGGGGCCAACGTCCTGACTTTC
TRBD2,TRBV6-5,TRBJ2-1,-,CASTWTSGRGEQFF,TGTGCCAGCACGTGGACTAGCGGGAGGGGAGAGCAGTTCTTC
-,TRBV28,TRBJ1-2,-,CASSFPPGTTNYGYTF,TGTGCCAGCAGTTTTCCCCCAGGTACCACTAACTATGGCTACACCTTC
-,TRBV10-3,TRBJ2-3,-,CAIRGGSTDTQYF,TGTGCCATCAGAGGCGGGAGCACAGATACGCAGTATTTT
TRBD1,TRBV6-1,TRBJ1-1,-,CASSEGTGPGTEAFF,TGTGCCAGCAGTGAAGGGACAGGGCCGGGCACTGAAGCTTTCTTT